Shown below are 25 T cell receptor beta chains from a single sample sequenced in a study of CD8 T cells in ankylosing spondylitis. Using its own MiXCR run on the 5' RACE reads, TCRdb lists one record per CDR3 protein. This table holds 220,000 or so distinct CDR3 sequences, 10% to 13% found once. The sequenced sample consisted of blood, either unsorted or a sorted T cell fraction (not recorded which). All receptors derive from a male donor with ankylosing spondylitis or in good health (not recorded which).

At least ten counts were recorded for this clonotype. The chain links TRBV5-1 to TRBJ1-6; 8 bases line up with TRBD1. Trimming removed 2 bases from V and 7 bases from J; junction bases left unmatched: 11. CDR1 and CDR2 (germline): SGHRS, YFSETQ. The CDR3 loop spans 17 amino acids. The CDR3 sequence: CASSFSLGQGGNSPLHF. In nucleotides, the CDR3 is TGCGCCAGCAGCTTTTCCCTTGGACAGGGCGGCAATTCACCCCTCCACTTT.

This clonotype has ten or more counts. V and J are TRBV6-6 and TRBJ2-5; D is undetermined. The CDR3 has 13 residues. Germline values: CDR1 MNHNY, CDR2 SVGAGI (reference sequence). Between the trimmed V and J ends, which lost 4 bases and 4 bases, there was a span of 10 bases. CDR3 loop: CASSSSGIETQYF. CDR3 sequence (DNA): TGTGCCAGCAGTTCCTCGGGTATAGAGACCCAGTACTTC.

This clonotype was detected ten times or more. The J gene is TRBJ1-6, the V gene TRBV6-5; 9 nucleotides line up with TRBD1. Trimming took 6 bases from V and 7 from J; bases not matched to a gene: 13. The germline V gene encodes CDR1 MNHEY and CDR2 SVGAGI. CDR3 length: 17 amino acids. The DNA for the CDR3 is TGTGCCAGCAGCTACGGCTTACAGGGGGCTCGGAATTCACCCCTCCACTTT. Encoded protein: CASSYGLQGARNSPLHF.

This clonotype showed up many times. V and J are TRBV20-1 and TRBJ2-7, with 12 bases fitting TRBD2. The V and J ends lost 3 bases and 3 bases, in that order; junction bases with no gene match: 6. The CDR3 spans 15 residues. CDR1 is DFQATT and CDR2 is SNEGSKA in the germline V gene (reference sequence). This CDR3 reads CSASHGLAGIYEQYF. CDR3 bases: TGCAGTGCTAGCCACGGACTAGCGGGGATCTACGAGCAGTACTTC.

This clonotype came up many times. CDR3 nucleotide sequence: TGTGCCATCAGTGAGGGGCAGGCCTATGAGCAGTTCTTC. Protein: CAISEGQAYEQFF. The chain links TRBV10-3 to TRBJ2-1, with D uncertain. CDR3 length: 13 amino acids. Between the trimmed V and J ends, which lost 2 bases and 8 bases, there was a span of 10 bases. The germline V gene encodes CDR1 ENHRY and CDR2 SYGVKD.

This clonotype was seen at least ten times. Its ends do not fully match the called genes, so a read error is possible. The CDR3 spells CASSLGGRKQETQYF. Here the CDR3 DNA reads TGTGCCAGCAGCTTAGGGGGAAGGAAGCAAGAGACCCAGTACTTC. The V and J genes are TRBV12-3 or TRBV12-4 and TRBJ2-5; D perhaps matches TRBD1 (6 bases). This CDR3 is 15 amino acids long.

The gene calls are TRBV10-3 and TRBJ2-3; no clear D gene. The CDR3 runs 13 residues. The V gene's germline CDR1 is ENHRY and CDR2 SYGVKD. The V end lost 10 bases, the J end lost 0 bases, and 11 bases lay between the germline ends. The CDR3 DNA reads TGTGCCAGCCGGGTGGACAGCACAGATACGCAGTATTTT. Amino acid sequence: CASRVDSTDTQYF.

The CDR3 bases are TGTGCCAGCAGCCCGGGCCGCGAAAGGGGTACGCAGTATTTT. Amino acids: CASSPGRERGTQYF. This chain connects TRBV7-3 to TRBJ2-3; possibly TRBD1 for D (5 bases). CDR1 SGHTA and CDR2 FQGTGA come from the germline V gene. CDR3 length: 14 residues. Deletions cut 5 bases from V and 8 bases from J, with 17 bases between.

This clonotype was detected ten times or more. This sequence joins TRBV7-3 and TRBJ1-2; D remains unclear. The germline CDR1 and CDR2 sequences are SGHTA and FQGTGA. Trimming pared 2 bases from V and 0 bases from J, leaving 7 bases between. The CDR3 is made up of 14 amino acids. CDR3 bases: TGTGCCAGCAGCTTAGAACGGGCTAACTATGGCTACACCTTC. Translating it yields CASSLERANYGYTF.

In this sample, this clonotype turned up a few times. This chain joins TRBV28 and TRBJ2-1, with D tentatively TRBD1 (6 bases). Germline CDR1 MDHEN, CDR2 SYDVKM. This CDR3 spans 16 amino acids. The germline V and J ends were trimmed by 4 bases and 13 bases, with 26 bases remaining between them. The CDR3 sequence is CASSSTLQGQAMKQFF. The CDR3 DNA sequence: TGTGCCAGCAGTTCCACGCTACAGGGACAAGCGATGAAACAGTTCTTC.

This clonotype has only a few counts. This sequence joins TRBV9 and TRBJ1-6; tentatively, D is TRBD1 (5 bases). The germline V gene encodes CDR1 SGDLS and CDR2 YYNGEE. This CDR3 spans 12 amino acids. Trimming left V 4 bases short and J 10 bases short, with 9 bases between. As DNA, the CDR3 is TGTGCCAGCAGCCCCCGGGGGTCACCCCTCCACTTT. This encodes CASSPRGSPLHF.

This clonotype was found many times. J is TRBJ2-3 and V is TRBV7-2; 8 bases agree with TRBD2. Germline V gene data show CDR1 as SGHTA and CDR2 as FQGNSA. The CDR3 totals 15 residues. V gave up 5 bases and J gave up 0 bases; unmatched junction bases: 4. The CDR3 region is CASSVSGVSTDTQYF. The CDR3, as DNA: TGTGCCAGCAGCGTTAGCGGGGTTAGCACAGATACGCAGTATTTT.

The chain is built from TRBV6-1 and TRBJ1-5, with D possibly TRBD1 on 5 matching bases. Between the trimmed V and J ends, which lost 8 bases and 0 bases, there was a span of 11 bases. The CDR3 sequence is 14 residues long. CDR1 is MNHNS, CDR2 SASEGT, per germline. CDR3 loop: CASHGALSNQPQHF. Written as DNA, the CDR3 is TGTGCCAGCCACGGGGCCCTTAGCAATCAGCCCCAGCATTTT.

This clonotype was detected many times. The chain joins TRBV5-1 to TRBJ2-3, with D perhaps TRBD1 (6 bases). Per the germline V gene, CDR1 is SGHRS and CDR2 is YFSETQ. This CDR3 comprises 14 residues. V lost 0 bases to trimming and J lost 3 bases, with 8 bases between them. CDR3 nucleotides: TGCGCCAGCAGCTTGGGGGACAAGACAGATACGCAGTATTTT. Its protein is CASSLGDKTDTQYF. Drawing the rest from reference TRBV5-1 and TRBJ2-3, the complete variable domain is KAGVTQTPRYLIKTRGQQVTLSCSPISGHRSVSWYQQTPGQGLQFLFEYFSETQRNKGNFPGRFSGRQFSNSRSEMNVSTLELGDSALYLCASSLGDKTDTQYFGPGTRLTVL.

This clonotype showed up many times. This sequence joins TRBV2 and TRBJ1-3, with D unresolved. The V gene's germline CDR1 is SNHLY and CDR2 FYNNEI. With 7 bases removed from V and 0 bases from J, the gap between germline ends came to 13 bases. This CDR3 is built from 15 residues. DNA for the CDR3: TGTGCCAGCACCATACTCCATAGCTCTGGAAACACCATATATTTT. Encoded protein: CASTILHSSGNTIYF.

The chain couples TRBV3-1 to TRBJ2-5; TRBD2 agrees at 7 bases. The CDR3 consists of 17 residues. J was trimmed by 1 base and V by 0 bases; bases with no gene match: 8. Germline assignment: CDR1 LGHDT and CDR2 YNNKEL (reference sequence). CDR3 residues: CASSQDGSGALQETQYF. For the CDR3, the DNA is TGTGCCAGCAGCCAAGATGGCAGCGGGGCCCTCCAAGAGACCCAGTACTTC.

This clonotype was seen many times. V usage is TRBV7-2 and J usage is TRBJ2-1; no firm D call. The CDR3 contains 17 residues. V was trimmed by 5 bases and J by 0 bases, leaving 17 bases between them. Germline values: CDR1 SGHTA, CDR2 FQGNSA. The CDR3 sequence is CASSRARSASSYNEQFF. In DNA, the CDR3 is TGTGCCAGCAGCCGGGCAAGAAGCGCTTCCTCCTACAATGAGCAGTTCTTC.

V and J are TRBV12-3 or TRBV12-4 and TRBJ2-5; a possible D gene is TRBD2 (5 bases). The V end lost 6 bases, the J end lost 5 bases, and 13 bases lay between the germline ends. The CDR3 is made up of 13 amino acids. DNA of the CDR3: TGTGCCAGCAGCCCCTGGAGAGGGGAGACCCAGTACTTC. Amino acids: CASSPWRGETQYF.

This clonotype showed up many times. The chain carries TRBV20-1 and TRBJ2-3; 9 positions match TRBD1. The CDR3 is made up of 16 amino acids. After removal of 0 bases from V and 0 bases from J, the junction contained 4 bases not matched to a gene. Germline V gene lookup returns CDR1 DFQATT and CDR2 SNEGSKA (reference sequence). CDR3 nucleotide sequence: TGCAGTGCTAGAGACCGGGACAGGGTTAGCACAGATACGCAGTATTTT. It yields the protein CSARDRDRVSTDTQYF.

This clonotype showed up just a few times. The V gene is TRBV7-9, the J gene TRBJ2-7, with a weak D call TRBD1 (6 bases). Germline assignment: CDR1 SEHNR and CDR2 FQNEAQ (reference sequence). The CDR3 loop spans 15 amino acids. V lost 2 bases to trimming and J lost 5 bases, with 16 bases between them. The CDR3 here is CASSLLVSRGNEQYF. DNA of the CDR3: TGTGCCAGCAGCTTATTGGTCAGCAGGGGAAACGAGCAGTACTTC. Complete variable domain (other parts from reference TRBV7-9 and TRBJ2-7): DTGVSQNPRHKITKRGQNVTFRCDPISEHNRLYWYRQTLGQGPEFLTYFQNEAQLEKSRLLSDRFSAERPKGSFSTLEIQRTEQGDSAMYLCASSLLVSRGNEQYFGPGTRLTVT.

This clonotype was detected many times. Here the CDR3 reads CSASSGEREKLFF. Written as DNA, the CDR3 is TGCAGTGCTAGTTCAGGCGAAAGGGAAAAACTGTTTTTT. The J gene is TRBJ1-4, the V gene TRBV20-1, with D uncertain. The CDR3 contains 13 residues. The V gene's germline CDR1 is DFQATT and CDR2 SNEGSKA (reference sequence). V was clipped by 3 bases and J by 8 bases, with 13 bases between them.

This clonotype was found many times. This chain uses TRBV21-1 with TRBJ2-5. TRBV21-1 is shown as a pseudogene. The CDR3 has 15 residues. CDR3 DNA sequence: TGTGCCAGCACTACGTGGACCGACTCCATCAAGACCCAGTACTTC. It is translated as CASTTWTDSIKTQYF.

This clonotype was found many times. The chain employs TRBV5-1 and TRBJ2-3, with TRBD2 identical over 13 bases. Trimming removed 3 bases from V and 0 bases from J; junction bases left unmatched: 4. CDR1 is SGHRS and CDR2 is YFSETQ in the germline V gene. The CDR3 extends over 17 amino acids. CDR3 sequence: CASSSGTSGDSTDTQYF. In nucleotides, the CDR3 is TGCGCCAGCAGCTCCGGGACTAGCGGGGATAGCACAGATACGCAGTATTTT.

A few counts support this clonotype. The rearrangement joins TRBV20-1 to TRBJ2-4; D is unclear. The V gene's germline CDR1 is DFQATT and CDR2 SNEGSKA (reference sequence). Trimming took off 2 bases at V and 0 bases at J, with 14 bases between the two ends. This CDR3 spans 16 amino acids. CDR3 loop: CSARIPSLLAKNIQYF. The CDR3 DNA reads TGCAGTGCTAGAATCCCCAGCCTTCTAGCCAAAAACATTCAGTACTTC.

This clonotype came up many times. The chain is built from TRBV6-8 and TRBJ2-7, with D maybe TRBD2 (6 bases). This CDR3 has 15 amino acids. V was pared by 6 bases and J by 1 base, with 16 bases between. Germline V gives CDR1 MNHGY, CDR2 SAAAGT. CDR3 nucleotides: TGTGCCAGCAGGAGGCGGGGACTGACATCCTACGAGCAGTACTTC. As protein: CASRRRGLTSYEQYF.